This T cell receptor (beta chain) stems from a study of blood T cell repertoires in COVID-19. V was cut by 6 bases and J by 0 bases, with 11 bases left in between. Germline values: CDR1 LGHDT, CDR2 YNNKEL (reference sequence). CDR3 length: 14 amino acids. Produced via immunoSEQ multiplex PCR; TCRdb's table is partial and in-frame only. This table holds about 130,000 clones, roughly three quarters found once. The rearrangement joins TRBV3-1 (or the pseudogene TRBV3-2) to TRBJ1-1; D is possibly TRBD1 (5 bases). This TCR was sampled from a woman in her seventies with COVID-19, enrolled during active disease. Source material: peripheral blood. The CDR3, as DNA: TGTGCCAGCAGAGCGCGGGACGTGAACACTGAAGCTTTCTTT. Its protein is CASRARDVNTEAFF.